This is a list of T cell receptor beta chains from one sample in a study of T cell responses to AZD1222 COVID-19 vaccine. Clones were read by immunoSEQ multiplex PCR, and TCRdb kept only the in-frame ones, dropping some. The sample contains 90,000 or so clones, 80% to 90% of which appear only once. The material sequenced was peripheral blood, taken on day 0 of AZD1222 vaccination. The source of these receptors is an adult in good health. Each CDR3 is given with its conserved first and last residue. D genes are given only for firm matches. Where a row states a size, it is once, few, many or the class of an expanded clone; other rows omit it.

abundance	v_gene	j_gene	d_gene	CDR3aa	CDR3nt
few	TRBV19	TRBJ1-2	-	CASSISDSSSYGYTF	TGTGCCAGTAGTATCTCGGACAGTTCGAGCTATGGCTACACCTTC
-	TRBV10-3	TRBJ1-4	-	CAIRETAVNEKLFF	TGTGCCATCAGGGAGACAGCGGTTAATGAAAAACTGTTTTTT
-	TRBV29-1	TRBJ2-5	-	CSVGETQYF	TGCAGCGTTGGGGAGACCCAGTACTTC
-	TRBV30	TRBJ1-3	-	CAWSPGSGPGNTIYF	TGTGCCTGGAGTCCCGGGTCCGGCCCTGGAAACACCATATATTTT
-	TRBV6-5	TRBJ2-3	-	CASGRTTRVDTQYF	TGTGCCAGCGGACGGACTACCCGAGTAGATACGCAGTATTTT
-	TRBV30	TRBJ1-4	-	CAWRETREANEKLFF	TGTGCCTGGAGGGAAACAAGGGAGGCTAATGAAAAACTGTTTTTT
-	TRBV7-9	TRBJ2-1	-	CASSHSNEQFF	TGTGCCAGCAGTCATAGTAATGAGCAGTTCTTC
-	TRBV28	TRBJ1-2	-	CASSLSGSHGYTF	TGTGCCAGCAGTTTATCAGGGTCCCATGGCTACACCTTC
-	TRBV12-3/TRBV12-4	TRBJ1-2	-	CASSPQVNYGYTF	TGTGCCAGCAGTCCCCAGGTAAACTATGGCTACACCTTC
-	TRBV28	TRBJ2-6	-	CASSLSTVGAGANVLTF	TGTGCCAGCAGTTTATCGACGGTAGGAGCCGGGGCCAACGTCCTGACTTTC
-	TRBV19	TRBJ1-1	-	CASSQDSLNTEAFF	TGTGCCAGTAGCCAAGACAGCCTGAACACTGAAGCTTTCTTT
once	TRBV7-6	TRBJ2-2	-	CASSLAQGGTGELFF	TGTGCCAGCAGCTTAGCACAGGGAGGTACCGGGGAGCTGTTTTTT
-	TRBV9	TRBJ2-1	-	CASSVSSNAGAYNEQFF	TGTGCCAGCAGCGTGAGTTCCAATGCTGGCGCCTACAATGAGCAGTTCTTC
-	TRBV14	TRBJ2-7	-	CASSPTIDRHYEQYF	TGTGCCAGCAGTCCTACAATAGACAGGCACTACGAGCAGTACTTC
-	TRBV6-5	TRBJ1-3	-	CASSSISYSGNTIYF	TGTGCCAGCAGTTCAATCTCCTATTCTGGAAACACCATATATTTT
few	TRBV9	TRBJ2-2	TRBD1	CASSARQGANTGELFF	TGTGCCAGCAGCGCCAGACAGGGGGCGAACACCGGGGAGCTGTTTTTT
-	TRBV7-8	TRBJ1-4	-	CASSSTNRVPNEKLFF	TGTGCCAGCAGCTCGACGAACAGGGTCCCTAATGAAAAACTGTTTTTT
-	TRBV5-4	TRBJ2-7	-	CASSLFERRAYEQYF	TGTGCCAGCAGCTTGTTCGAGAGACGGGCTTACGAGCAGTACTTC
few	TRBV10-3	TRBJ2-1	-	CAISVDQGGNEQFF	TGTGCCATCAGTGTGGACCAGGGCGGCAATGAGCAGTTCTTC
-	TRBV27	TRBJ1-1	-	CASSRGMNTEAFF	TGTGCCAGCAGTCGGGGAATGAACACTGAAGCTTTCTTT
-	TRBV10-1	TRBJ2-2	-	CASSELDRGTGELFF	TGCGCCAGCAGTGAGTTGGACAGAGGCACCGGGGAGCTGTTTTTT